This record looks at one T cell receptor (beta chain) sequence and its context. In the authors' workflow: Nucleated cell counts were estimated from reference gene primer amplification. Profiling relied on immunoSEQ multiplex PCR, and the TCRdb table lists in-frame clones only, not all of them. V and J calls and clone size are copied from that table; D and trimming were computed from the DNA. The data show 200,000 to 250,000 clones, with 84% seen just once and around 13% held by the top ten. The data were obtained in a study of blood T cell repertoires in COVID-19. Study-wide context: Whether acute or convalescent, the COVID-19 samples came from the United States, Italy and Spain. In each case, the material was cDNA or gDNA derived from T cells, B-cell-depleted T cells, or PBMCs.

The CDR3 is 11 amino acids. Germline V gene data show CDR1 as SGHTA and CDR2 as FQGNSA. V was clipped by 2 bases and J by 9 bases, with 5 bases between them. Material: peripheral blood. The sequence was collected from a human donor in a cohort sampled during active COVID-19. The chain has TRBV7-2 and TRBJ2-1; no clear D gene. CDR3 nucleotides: TGTGCCAGCAGCTTACTCAGTGAGCAGTTCTTC. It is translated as CASSLLSEQFF. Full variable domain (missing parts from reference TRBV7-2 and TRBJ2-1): GAGVSQSPSNKVTEKGKDVELRCDPISGHTALYWYRQSLGQGLEFLIYFQGNSAPDKSGLPSDRFSAERTGGSVSTLTIQRTQQEDSAVYLCASSLLSEQFFGPGTRLTVL.